A selection of T cell receptor beta chains follows, all from one sample in a study of blood T cell repertoires in COVID-19. Data came from immunoSEQ multiplex PCR; TCRdb stores just in-frame clones and leaves some out. The data show 60,000 to 85,000 clones, around nine tenths seen once. Sequencing was carried out using peripheral blood. The receptors stem from a man aged 45-65 years with acute or convalescent COVID-19. Each CDR3 is given with its conserved first and last residue. D genes are given only for firm matches. The listing skips clone size in some rows; elsewhere it reads once, few, many or a size class.

abundance	v_gene	j_gene	d_gene	CDR3nt	CDR3aa
-	TRBV9	TRBJ1-4	-	TGTGCCAGCGCAGCAGGCTTGAATGAAAAACTGTTTTTT	CASAAGLNEKLFF
medium-sized	TRBV3-1/TRBV3-2	TRBJ1-4	TRBD1	TGTGCCAGCAGCCAAGCCCTGGACAGGCCAAATGAAAAACTGTTTTTT	CASSQALDRPNEKLFF
-	TRBV7-2	TRBJ2-2	-	TGTGCCAGCAGCACCCGGGCGAACACCGGGGAGCTGTTTTTT	CASSTRANTGELFF
-	TRBV6-6	TRBJ1-5	TRBD1	TGTGCCAGCAGTTCTACGGACAGGGGAGGCAATCAGCCCCAGCATTTT	CASSSTDRGGNQPQHF
-	TRBV24-1	TRBJ2-2	-	TGTGCCACCAGTGATTTGGGAGGGTTCGGCGGGGAGCTGTTTTTT	CATSDLGGFGGELFF
-	TRBV19	TRBJ2-5	-	TGTGCCAGTAGTATCAGTACAGGCCTGCAAGAGACCCAGTACTTC	CASSISTGLQETQYF
few	TRBV7-2	TRBJ2-1	TRBD2	TGTGCCAGCAGCTTAGGCGGCGGGAGGGCCAATGAGCAGTTCTTC	CASSLGGGRANEQFF
-	TRBV20-1	TRBJ2-1	TRBD2	TGCAGTGCTAGTACTGGCCGCGGGAGTGAGCAGTTCTTC	CSASTGRGSEQFF
-	TRBV7-6	TRBJ2-3	TRBD2	TGTGCCAGCAGCTCCCATCCAACTAGCGGGGACCTCACAGATACGCAGTATTTT	CASSSHPTSGDLTDTQYF
-	TRBV27	TRBJ2-2	-	TGTGCCAGCAGTTTAAGGGGCACCGGGGAGCTGTTTTTT	CASSLRGTGELFF
-	TRBV6-6	TRBJ1-2	-	TGTGCCAGCAAGGCAGGGTTCAACTATGGCTACACCTTC	CASKAGFNYGYTF
-	TRBV10-3	TRBJ2-7	TRBD2	TGTGCCATCAGTGATATGGGGGGGGAGCAGTACTTC	CAISDMGGEQYF
-	TRBV30	TRBJ1-4	-	TGTGCCTGGACAGGGAAGGGAAATAATGAAAAACTGTTTTTT	CAWTGKGNNEKLFF
once	TRBV4-1	TRBJ2-1	-	TGCGCCAGCAGCCAAGAGGTGACTACCAATGAGCAGTTCTTC	CASSQEVTTNEQFF
-	TRBV5-1	TRBJ2-5	TRBD1	TGCGCCAGCAGTTGGGACAGGGTAGAGACCCAGTACTTC	CASSWDRVETQYF
-	TRBV9	TRBJ1-4	TRBD1	TGTGCCAGCAGCCCTCACAGGGGGGAGGGTGAAAAACTGTTTTTT	CASSPHRGEGEKLFF
-	TRBV15	TRBJ2-7	-	TGTGCCACCAGCAGAGATACACGTGGGCAACACGAGCAGTACTTC	CATSRDTRGQHEQYF
-	TRBV7-3	TRBJ2-2	-	TGTGCCAGCAGCTTAAACGTGCCGGGTAACACCGGGGAGCTGTTTTTT	CASSLNVPGNTGELFF
-	TRBV7-3	TRBJ2-6	TRBD2	TGTGCCAGCAGCCCTAGCGGGAGATCTGGGGCCAACGTCCTGACTTTC	CASSPSGRSGANVLTF
-	TRBV9	TRBJ2-6	-	TGTGCCAGCAGCACCTGGAGCTCTGGGGCCAACGTCCTGACTTTC	CASSTWSSGANVLTF
-	TRBV18	TRBJ2-7	-	TGTGCCAGCTCCAGGGCATCTAACGACGAGCAGTACTTC	CASSRASNDEQYF
-	TRBV18	TRBJ1-3	TRBD1	TGTGCCAGCTCACGGGAAGGGGGCCGTGGAAACACCATATATTTT	CASSREGGRGNTIYF
-	TRBV10-3	TRBJ2-1	-	TGTGCCATCAGTTGGACTCCCGACAATGAGCAGTTCTTC	CAISWTPDNEQFF
-	TRBV5-1	TRBJ1-6	-	TGCGCCAGCAGCTCCACAGGGCGAGGCTCCTATAATTCACCCCTCCACTTT	CASSSTGRGSYNSPLHF
-	TRBV5-1	TRBJ2-1	TRBD2	TGCGCCAGCAAGGGAGGGGACGGGGGCAATGAGCAGTTCTTC	CASKGGDGGNEQFF
once	TRBV19	TRBJ1-5	-	TGTGCCAGTAGTATAAGGGCAGGGCGTAGCAATCAGCCCCAGCATTTT	CASSIRAGRSNQPQHF
-	TRBV4-2	TRBJ1-2	-	TGTGCCAGCAGCCAGGACAGTCTCTATGGCTACACCTTC	CASSQDSLYGYTF
-	TRBV6-1	TRBJ1-2	-	TGTGCCAGCAGTGAAGCGCTGGACACCTACTATGGCTACACCTTC	CASSEALDTYYGYTF
once	TRBV6-5	TRBJ2-6	-	TGTGCCAGCTTTGGCGGAAGCTCTGGGGCCAACGTCCTGACTTTC	CASFGGSSGANVLTF
once	TRBV19	TRBJ2-7	-	TGTGCCAGTAGTATACAGCGGGACACCTACGAGCAGTACTTC	CASSIQRDTYEQYF
-	TRBV5-6	TRBJ2-3	-	TGTGCCAGCAGCCTCGCAGATACGCAGTATTTT	CASSLADTQYF
once	TRBV7-8	TRBJ1-2	-	TGTGCCAGCAGCTTAGAGAGCTATGGCTACACCTTC	CASSLESYGYTF
few	TRBV15	TRBJ2-5	TRBD2	TGTGCCACCAGCAGTGGACTAGCGGGGCCCCAAGAGACCCAGTACTTC	CATSSGLAGPQETQYF
-	TRBV10-2	TRBJ2-5	TRBD1	TGCGCCAGCAGCTGGGGACAGCAAGAGACCCAGTACTTC	CASSWGQQETQYF
-	TRBV6-5	TRBJ1-6	TRBD1	TGTGCCAGCAATACAGGGGGTAATTCACCCCTCCACTTT	CASNTGGNSPLHF
-	TRBV6-5	TRBJ2-1	-	TGTGCCAGCAGTTACTCGGACAGCTACAATGAGCAGTTCTTC	CASSYSDSYNEQFF
-	TRBV7-9	TRBJ2-7	TRBD2	TGTGCCAGCAGCTCGACTAGCGGGATCTCCTACGAGCAGTACTTC	CASSSTSGISYEQYF
-	TRBV5-4	TRBJ2-1	TRBD2	TGTGCCAGCGGAACTAGCGGGGCTATTAGCTCCTACAATGAGCAGTTCTTC	CASGTSGAISSYNEQFF
-	TRBV30	TRBJ2-1	-	TGTGCCTGGAGTGGGGCTAGCGTGAGCTCCTACAATGAGCAGTTCTTC	CAWSGASVSSYNEQFF
-	TRBV4-1	TRBJ1-5	TRBD1	TGCGCCAGCAGCCAAAACCCAGGGGGATATCAGCCCCAGCATTTT	CASSQNPGGYQPQHF
-	TRBV15	TRBJ1-5	TRBD1	TGTGCCACCAGCAGAGGGGACAGGGCTTGGAATTTCAATCAGCCCCAGCATTTT	CATSRGDRAWNFNQPQHF
-	TRBV24-1	TRBJ2-1	TRBD2	TGTGCCACCAGTGATTTGAGGTCTAGCGGGAGATCGACTTACAATGAGCAGTTCTTC	CATSDLRSSGRSTYNEQFF
once	TRBV12-3/TRBV12-4	TRBJ2-7	TRBD1	TGTGCCAGCAGTCCCGGGACAGGGTGGCAGTACTTC	CASSPGTGWQYF
-	TRBV3-1/TRBV3-2	TRBJ2-5	TRBD1	TGTGCCAGCAGCCTCTCAGGGGGCGTCGAGACCCAGTACTTC	CASSLSGGVETQYF
-	TRBV2	TRBJ1-1	-	TGTGCCAGCAGTACAGGACAGCTCACTGAAGCTTTCTTT	CASSTGQLTEAFF
-	TRBV2	TRBJ1-1	-	TGTGCCAGCAGCCGACTCACAGCGGGCACTGAAGCTTTCTTT	CASSRLTAGTEAFF
-	TRBV11-2	TRBJ1-4	-	TGTGCCAGCAGCTTAACCGGGATTGGAGAAAAACTGTTTTTT	CASSLTGIGEKLFF
-	TRBV7-8	TRBJ2-7	-	TGTGCCAGCAGCTTACGGTTAGGGATCGGCGGGATGGGAACCTACGAGCAGTACTTC	CASSLRLGIGGMGTYEQYF
-	TRBV11-2	TRBJ1-3	TRBD1	TGTGCCAGCAGCTTAGAAGGGACAGGGAAGGGAAACACCATATATTTT	CASSLEGTGKGNTIYF
-	TRBV6-5	TRBJ1-6	TRBD1	TGTGCCAGCAGCGCCGGACAGGGAAGGTCACCCCTCCACTTT	CASSAGQGRSPLHF
-	TRBV10-3	TRBJ2-3	TRBD2	TGTGCCATCGGCGAAGCGGGGGCCACAGATACGCAGTATTTT	CAIGEAGATDTQYF
-	TRBV11-2	TRBJ2-5	-	TGTGCCAGCAGCGGCCCTTTACGGGGGGAGACCCAGTACTTC	CASSGPLRGETQYF
-	TRBV29-1	TRBJ1-1	-	TGCAGCGCAACAGGGATATTGAACCGGGATGCTTTCTTT	CSATGILNRDAFF
once	TRBV2	TRBJ1-1	TRBD1	TGTGCCAGCAGGGAAAGACAGGGGGCGGCTAACACTGAAGCTTTCTTT	CASRERQGAANTEAFF
-	TRBV5-6	TRBJ2-5	TRBD2	TGTGCCAGCAGCATGCGGACTAGTTCAGAGACCCAGTACTTC	CASSMRTSSETQYF
-	TRBV27	TRBJ1-1	TRBD1	TGTGCCAGCAGCCCACAGGGGGCAGCGCGAACTGAAGCTTTCTTT	CASSPQGAARTEAFF